This T cell receptor beta chain was observed in a study of post-analysis software for immune sequencing data. Study-level information: Relapsing-remitting, secondary progressive and progressive-relapsing courses of multiple sclerosis were included.

The CDR3 has 15 residues. CDR1 SGHRS and CDR2 YFSETQ come from the germline V gene. V lost 4 bases, J lost 1 base, and 13 bases lay in between. The authors incorporated unique molecular identifiers into the TCR beta cDNA libraries. It was from roughly 1.1 to 9.2 million T cells that roughly 0.5 million cDNA molecules came. TCRdb reanalysed the PCR reads using MiXCR and keeps one entry per CDR3 protein. This repertoire shows about 680,000 distinct CDR3 sequences, approximately 60% found once; its top ten account for roughly 10%. A note on this clonotype: Antigen: not known.

Study findings and constraints: Patients carried several TRBV segments more frequently than controls did, and TRBV5-6, TRBV5-1 and TRBV20-1 were among them. Multiple sclerosis patients showed significantly lower normalized Chao1 diversity than controls did. Clustering by F measure revealed strong co-clustering among samples prepared together in one batch.

Sequenced material: blood. V usage is TRBV5-1 and J usage is TRBJ2-3; D is unresolved. This clonotype originated in a girl aged 2 to 10 with multiple sclerosis. Here the CDR3 DNA reads TGCGCCAGCAGCCCACCCAGGTCGGGCACAGATACGCAGTATTTT. Translated, it gives CASSPPRSGTDTQYF.